This T cell receptor beta chain comes out of a study of control samples from healthy donors and cancer patients. The repertoire was sequenced with immunoSEQ multiplex PCR; TCRdb's copy has only in-frame clones and lacks some. The table records about 130,000 clones, more than 80% of them present only once. The material sequenced was blood. The source of this sequence is a man younger than 35 in good health.

CDR3 residues: CASSPPLGETQYF. CDR3 nucleotides: TGTGCCAGCAGTCCACCTCTGGGAGAGACCCAGTACTTC. The chain combines TRBV6-6 with TRBJ2-5; no clear D gene. From germline, CDR1 is MNHNY and CDR2 SVGAGI (reference sequence). Trimming cost V 5 bases and J 4 bases, with 11 bases left between them. The CDR3 has 13 residues.